This paragraph covers one T cell receptor beta chain sequence. The data belong to a study of blood T cell repertoires in COVID-19. Participants were placed into cohorts based on the clinical history they reported. This CDR3 is built from 20 residues. V dropped 0 bases and J dropped 4 bases, with 22 bases sitting between them. Germline V gives CDR1 MNHEY, CDR2 SMNVEV (reference sequence). The protocol was immunoSEQ multiplex PCR, while the TCRdb copy is restricted to in-frame clones and leaves out a portion. The sample records under 300,000 clones, about 85% being singletons. Sequencing input: PBMCs or T cells enriched from blood (not recorded which). This TCR was sampled from a woman in her 50s who had recovered from COVID-19. The chain employs TRBV27 and TRBJ1-6; D is possibly TRBD1 (6 bases). The CDR3 sequence is CASSLSYRRTGLAYNSPLHF. DNA of the CDR3: TGTGCCAGCAGTTTATCCTACAGAAGAACAGGGCTAGCTTATAATTCACCCCTCCACTTT.